The 22 T cell receptor beta chains reported below all come from one sample, sequenced in a study of T cell changes during pregnancy in multiple sclerosis. Assay: immunoSEQ multiplex PCR; the TCRdb copy retains only in-frame clones and omits some. Among several thousand clones listed, about 90% were seen once. The sequencing used CD8+ T cells from peripheral blood mononuclear cells, collected in the first trimester of pregnancy. The receptor source for this set is a female donor in good health, enrolled as a control in a pregnancy study.

V gene TRBV6-1 combines with J gene TRBJ1-2, with a weak D call TRBD1 (6 bases). Germline V gene data show CDR1 as MNHNS and CDR2 as SASEGT. V was shortened by 11 bases and J by 3 bases, with 19 bases between the two germline ends. The CDR3 length is 14 residues. DNA of the CDR3: TGTGCCTCTAGTCAACAGGGTTTAGACTATGGCTACACCTTC. Translating it yields CASSQQGLDYGYTF.

This chain connects TRBV6-4 to TRBJ2-1; tentatively, D is TRBD2 (5 bases). Germline loops: CDR1 MRHNA, CDR2 SNTAGT. Trimming shortened V by 0 bases and J by 7 bases, and 16 bases separated the two germline ends. This CDR3 is 16 amino acids long. The CDR3 loop reads CASSDSLEGALNEQFF. The CDR3 bases are TGTGCCAGCAGTGACTCCCTAGAGGGAGCATTGAATGAGCAGTTCTTC.

This clone has just one count. The rearrangement joins TRBV18 to TRBJ1-2, with 7 bases identical to TRBD1. The CDR3 extends over 13 amino acids. V was clipped by 6 bases and J by 5 bases; unmatched bases: 6. Germline-derived CDR1 and CDR2 are KGHSH and LQKENI. The CDR3 loop reads CASSGDSPYGYTF. As DNA, the CDR3 is TGTGCCAGCTCCGGGGACAGTCCTTATGGCTACACCTTC.

The genes are TRBV19 and TRBJ2-2; TRBD2 is a possible D gene (5 bases). The V and J ends lost 1 base and 0 bases respectively, with 12 bases between them. The CDR3 length is 17 residues. In germline, CDR1 is LNHDA, CDR2 SQIVND (reference sequence). The CDR3 sequence is CASSIVGGGTNTGELFF. The CDR3, as DNA: TGTGCCAGTAGTATAGTGGGCGGAGGTACGAACACCGGGGAGCTGTTTTTT. The whole variable domain, remainder taken from reference TRBV19 and TRBJ2-2, is DGGITQSPKYLFRKEGQNVTLSCEQNLNHDAMYWYRQDPGQGLRLIYYSQIVNDFQKGDIAEGYSVSREKKESFPLTVTSAQKNPTAFYLCASSIVGGGTNTGELFFGEGSRLTVL.

The rearrangement joins TRBV29-1 to TRBJ2-7; maybe TRBD2 (5 bases). Germline V gene sequence: CDR1 SQVTM, CDR2 ANQGSEA. V lost 2 bases, J lost 3 bases, and 20 bases lay in between. CDR3 length equals 16 residues. The CDR3: CSVESGESLTGYEQYF. In DNA form, the CDR3 reads TGCAGCGTTGAATCCGGGGAATCTTTAACGGGCTACGAGCAGTACTTC.

The chain has TRBV5-1 and TRBJ2-2; 8 positions agree with TRBD2. Germline V gives CDR1 SGHRS, CDR2 YFSETQ. The CDR3 covers 16 residues. After removal of 2 bases from V and 4 bases from J, the junction contained 7 bases not matched to a gene. CDR3 loop: CASSFGGGLRTGELFF. The DNA of the CDR3 is TGCGCCAGCAGCTTCGGGGGGGGGCTGCGCACCGGGGAGCTGTTTTTT. The whole variable domain, filled in from reference TRBV5-1 and TRBJ2-2, reads KAGVTQTPRYLIKTRGQQVTLSCSPISGHRSVSWYQQTPGQGLQFLFEYFSETQRNKGNFPGRFSGRQFSNSRSEMNVSTLELGDSALYLCASSFGGGLRTGELFFGEGSRLTVL.

The genes are TRBV7-9 and TRBJ1-1; D is possibly TRBD1 (5 bases). V dropped 6 bases and J dropped 5 bases, with 16 bases sitting between them. Germline CDR1 is SEHNR and CDR2 is FQNEAQ (reference sequence). The CDR3 contains 14 residues. This chain's CDR3 is CASRGGGANTEAFF. CDR3 in DNA: TGTGCCAGCAGAGGTGGTGGGGCTAATACTGAAGCTTTCTTT.

The rearrangement links TRBV6-5 to TRBJ1-2, with 9 bases aligning to TRBD1. V shed 6 bases and J 8 bases; nucleotides not matched to a gene: 7. Germline V lookup: CDR1 MNHEY, CDR2 SVGAGI. The CDR3 consists of 13 residues. CDR3 protein: CASSRQGDRGYTF. In nucleotides, the CDR3 is TGTGCCAGCAGCCGACAGGGGGATCGGGGCTACACCTTC.

This rearrangement joins TRBV19 to TRBJ1-5, with unresolved D. The CDR3 runs 12 residues. Trimming removed 3 bases from V and 6 bases from J, with 6 bases in between. Germline CDR1 reads LNHDA; CDR2 reads SQIVND (reference sequence). CDR3 DNA sequence: TGTGCCAGTAGTATGGGGAGTCAGCCCCAGCATTTT. Protein: CASSMGSQPQHF. Looking up the rest from reference TRBV19 and TRBJ1-5 gives the full variable domain: DGGITQSPKYLFRKEGQNVTLSCEQNLNHDAMYWYRQDPGQGLRLIYYSQIVNDFQKGDIAEGYSVSREKKESFPLTVTSAQKNPTAFYLCASSMGSQPQHFGDGTRLSIL.

This clone was found once. This rearrangement joins TRBV6-4 to TRBJ2-4; TRBD2 aligns across 10 bases. Germline CDR1 and CDR2: MRHNA and SNTAGT. J was trimmed by 0 bases and V by 6 bases; bases with no gene match: 11. This CDR3 spans 18 amino acids. This CDR3 reads CASSPYPTSGLAKNIQYF. The CDR3 nucleotides are TGTGCCAGCAGCCCGTACCCGACTAGCGGGCTAGCCAAAAACATTCAGTACTTC.

The chain carries TRBV19 and TRBJ1-2, with 11 bases identical to TRBD1. V lost 4 bases, J lost 4 bases, and 17 bases stayed unmatched. The CDR3 runs 19 residues. Germline lookup yields CDR1 LNHDA and CDR2 SQIVND (reference sequence). The CDR3 DNA sequence: TGTGCCAGTAGTAGCCAGCCCGGGACAGGGGGATCGTGGAGCTATGGCTACACCTTC. This gives the protein CASSSQPGTGGSWSYGYTF.

The genes are TRBV4-2 and TRBJ2-1; D gene ambiguous. V shed 0 bases and J shed 2 bases, with 11 bases lying between them. Germline CDR1 is LGHNA and CDR2 is YNFKEQ. The CDR3 is 16 amino acids. CDR3 in DNA: TGTGCCAGCAGCCAAGATCTCGGTCTAGCCTACAATGAGCAGTTCTTC. This gives the protein CASSQDLGLAYNEQFF.

The V gene is TRBV6-5, the J gene TRBJ2-1, with a weak D call TRBD2 (6 bases). Trimming cost V 5 bases and J 6 bases, with 11 bases left between them. CDR3 length: 13 residues. Germline lookup yields CDR1 MNHEY and CDR2 SVGAGI. CDR3 DNA: TGTGCCAGCAGTCTCGGAGGGTTCAATGAGCAGTTCTTC. Translating gives CASSLGGFNEQFF.

The rearrangement uses TRBV9 and TRBJ1-2; 10 nucleotides agree with TRBD1. Per the germline V gene, CDR1 is SGDLS and CDR2 is YYNGEE. CDR3 size: 15 residues. J lost 1 base, V lost 3 bases, and 3 bases had no gene match. The CDR3 coding sequence is TGTGCCAGCAGCGGCCGGACAGGGGGTAACTATGGCTACACCTTC. Translation gives CASSGRTGGNYGYTF.

This clone appeared a few times. In nucleotides, the CDR3 is TGCGCCAGCAGCTTGCGACCGACTAGTTATACCTACGAGCAGTACTTC. Translation: CASSLRPTSYTYEQYF. The rearrangement joins TRBV5-1 to TRBJ2-7; D is possibly TRBD2 (6 bases). The CDR3 extends over 16 amino acids. Germline V gene lookup returns CDR1 SGHRS and CDR2 YFSETQ. Trimming shortened V by 1 base and J by 2 bases, and 16 bases separated the two germline ends.

This clone was counted between two and nine times. Other DNA variants within this sample encode the same CDR3. CDR3 residues: CASSGLAGGPDTQYF. In DNA, the CDR3 is TGTGCCAGCAGTGGACTAGCGGGAGGGCCAGATACGCAGTATTTT. The V gene is TRBV6-1, the J gene TRBJ2-3; 14 bases align to TRBD2. The CDR3 runs 15 residues. The trim removed 4 bases at V and 4 bases at J, leaving 1 base unmatched. CDR1 MNHNS and CDR2 SASEGT come from the germline V gene.

This rearrangement joins TRBV6-1 to TRBJ2-7, with 10 bases fitting TRBD1. Germline CDR1 and CDR2: MNHNS and SASEGT. V shed 0 bases and J 4 bases; nucleotides not matched to a gene: 3. The CDR3 contains 15 residues. DNA for the CDR3: TGTGCCAGCAGTGAAGCGCCGGACAGGGGGTACGAGCAGTACTTC. Translated, it gives CASSEAPDRGYEQYF.

This clone was counted a single time. The V gene is TRBV6-4, the J gene TRBJ2-5, with 7 bases matching TRBD2. The germline gives CDR1 MRHNA, CDR2 SNTAGT. The CDR3 totals 14 residues. V lost 3 bases to trimming and J lost 7 bases; unmatched junction nucleotides: 8. The chain's CDR3 is CASSEGLEAGTQYF. CDR3 sequence (DNA): TGTGCCAGCAGTGAAGGACTAGAAGCGGGGACCCAGTACTTC.

The genes are TRBV7-9 and TRBJ2-1; tentatively, D is TRBD1 (6 bases). The V and J ends lost 6 bases and 13 bases respectively, with 16 bases between them. Germline assignment: CDR1 SEHNR and CDR2 FQNEAQ (reference sequence). The CDR3 runs 12 residues. The CDR3 coding sequence is TGTGCCAGCAGTACGGACAGACCTGGTCAGTTCTTC. It is translated as CASSTDRPGQFF.

This chain connects TRBV5-6 to TRBJ2-1; 7 positions agree with TRBD2. Germline trimming cut 2 bases from V and 6 bases from J; bases unmatched to any gene: 2. Germline CDR1 SGHDT, CDR2 YYEEEE. This CDR3 is 13 amino acids long. In DNA form, the CDR3 reads TGTGCCAGCAGCTTCGGCGGGGGCAATGAGCAGTTCTTC. Translated, it gives CASSFGGGNEQFF.

The CDR3 reads CAWERGTVNTEAFF. In nucleotides, the CDR3 is TGTGCCTGGGAGCGGGGGACAGTGAACACTGAAGCTTTCTTT. The chain couples TRBV30 to TRBJ1-1; 7 bases align to TRBD1. This CDR3 has 14 residues. Germline assignment: CDR1 GTSNPN and CDR2 SVGIG (reference sequence). The trim removed 5 bases at V and 0 bases at J, leaving 6 bases unmatched. Combining the CDR3 with reference TRBV30 and TRBJ1-1 gives the whole variable domain SQTIHQWPATLVQPVGSPLSLECTVEGTSNPNLYWYRQAAGRGLQLLFYSVGIGQISSEVPQNLSASRPQDRQFILSSKKLLLSDSGFYLCAWERGTVNTEAFFGQGTRLTVV.

The chain carries TRBV14 and TRBJ2-1; TRBD2 matches 12 bases. Germline V gene lookup returns CDR1 SGHDN and CDR2 FVKESK. This CDR3 region has 15 residues. Trimming cost V 7 bases and J 3 bases; bases outside gene matches: 4. Written as DNA, the CDR3 is TGTGCCAGCACCGCGGGACTAGCGGGCTACAATGAGCAGTTCTTC. Its protein is CASTAGLAGYNEQFF.